The 32 T cell receptor beta chains below come from one sample, sequenced in a study of T cell repertoires in cytomegalovirus infection. These TCRs are of unknown antigen specificity. MiXCR was run by TCRdb on the reads, yielding one entry per CDR3 protein. There are some 800,000 distinct CDR3 sequences in the sample; approximately 32% occur only once, and 9.5% to 15% lies in the top ten. Source: cultured CD8+ T cells from PBMCs, taken from culture after CMV antigen stimulation. These receptors all come from a human donor in good health (CMV status not recorded). Some clones in this sample may be carry-over from other donors' samples.

This chain uses TRBV12-3 or TRBV12-4 with TRBJ1-1, with TRBD1 matching over 8 bases. The CDR3 loop spans 13 amino acids. V gave up 6 bases and J gave up 5 bases; unmatched junction bases: 5. The DNA for the CDR3 is TGTGCCAGCAGACCAGGGGGCGCGACTGAAGCTTTCTTT. Translation gives CASRPGGATEAFF.

This clonotype was counted a single time. V gene TRBV27 combines with J gene TRBJ1-5; possibly TRBD1 for D (5 bases). From germline, CDR1 is MNHEY and CDR2 SMNVEV (reference sequence). The CDR3 is made up of 14 amino acids. V lost 2 bases and J lost 4, with 9 bases in between. This CDR3 is CASSLNPGNQPQHF. The CDR3, as DNA: TGTGCCAGCAGTTTAAATCCAGGGAATCAGCCCCAGCATTTT.

V is TRBV20-1 and J is TRBJ1-6, with 8 bases aligning to TRBD1. The germline gives CDR1 DFQATT, CDR2 SNEGSKA (reference sequence). With V trimmed by 6 bases and J by 0 bases, 7 bases remained unmatched. This CDR3 spans 16 amino acids. The CDR3 sequence is CSATTGDDSYNSPLHF. CDR3 DNA: TGCAGTGCAACGACAGGGGACGACTCCTATAATTCACCCCTCCACTTT.

CDR3: CASSLAGHTAYGYTF. CDR3 sequence (DNA): TGTGCCAGCAGCTTAGCGGGACACACAGCCTATGGCTACACCTTC. This chain uses TRBV7-9 with TRBJ1-2; maybe TRBD1 (6 bases). Germline lookup yields CDR1 SEHNR and CDR2 FQNEAQ (reference sequence). The V end lost 0 bases, the J end lost 4 bases, and 12 bases lay between the germline ends. The CDR3 totals 15 residues.

This chain joins TRBV10-2 and TRBJ1-1, with 8 bases fitting TRBD1. The junction had 9 bases not matched to a gene; V was cut back by 5 bases and J by 4 bases. CDR1 and CDR2 (germline): WSHSY, SAAADI. CDR3 length equals 15 residues. Here the CDR3 reads CASSQSGQGFTEAFF. The CDR3 DNA reads as TGCGCCAGCAGTCAATCCGGACAGGGATTCACTGAAGCTTTCTTT.

This chain connects TRBV3-1 to TRBJ1-2; TRBD1 aligns across 9 bases. Germline V gives CDR1 LGHDT, CDR2 YNNKEL (reference sequence). There are 14 residues in the CDR3. The V and J ends lost 4 bases and 6 bases, in that order; junction bases with no gene match: 6. CDR3 sequence reads: CASSRTGEKNGYTF. CDR3 DNA: TGTGCCAGCAGCCGGACAGGGGAAAAAAATGGCTACACCTTC.

The chain employs TRBV4-1 and TRBJ2-1; 10 bases match TRBD1. J gave up 7 bases and V 2 bases, and 5 bases lay outside the gene matches. The CDR3 length is 15 residues. Germline lookup yields CDR1 MGHRA and CDR2 YSYEKL. The CDR3 DNA reads TGCGCCAGCAGCCAACCGGGACAGGGGCGAAATGAGCAGTTCTTC. Encoded protein: CASSQPGQGRNEQFF.

This clonotype was observed a few times. This rearrangement joins TRBV7-8 to TRBJ1-2, with a tentative D call TRBD1 (6 bases). Germline CDR1 reads SGHVS; CDR2 reads FQNEAQ. The CDR3 extends over 13 amino acids. V gave up 1 base and J gave up 8 bases, with 11 bases separating them. In DNA form, the CDR3 reads TGTGCCAGCAGCTTAGATTGGGGGCGAGGCTACACCTTC. Its translation is CASSLDWGRGYTF.

The CDR3 here is CASSFGEAVEAGANVLTF. The DNA for the CDR3 is TGTGCCAGCAGCTTTGGGGAGGCAGTTGAAGCTGGGGCCAACGTCCTGACTTTC. The chain couples TRBV5-6 to TRBJ2-6; the D gene is possibly TRBD2 (6 bases). Germline CDR1 SGHDT, CDR2 YYEEEE. V was pared by 2 bases and J by 2 bases, with 17 bases between. This CDR3 region has 18 residues.

The gene calls are TRBV6-5 and TRBJ2-7; possibly TRBD2 for D (7 bases). With 2 bases removed from V and 5 bases from J, the gap between germline ends came to 13 bases. Germline loops: CDR1 MNHEY, CDR2 SVGAGI. There are 14 residues in the CDR3. The CDR3 loop reads CASSYGGAGNEQYF. The CDR3 DNA sequence: TGTGCCAGCAGTTACGGGGGGGCCGGGAACGAGCAGTACTTC.

The V gene is TRBV6-2 or TRBV6-3, the J gene TRBJ1-1, with D unclear. Germline values: CDR1 MNHEY, CDR2 SVGEGT. V shed 2 bases and J shed 0 bases, with 7 bases lying between them. The CDR3 is made up of 14 amino acids. The CDR3 coding sequence is TGTGCCAGCAGTTACGGGTTAATGAACACTGAAGCTTTCTTT. It translates to CASSYGLMNTEAFF.

This clonotype was detected only a few times. The chain has TRBV5-3 and TRBJ2-1, with TRBD2 identical over 10 bases. TRBV5-3 falls under the ORF class, with uncertain function. V trimming: 8 bases; J trimming: 5 bases; junction bases outside the gene matches: 13. CDR3 length: 16 amino acids. The CDR3 nucleotides are TGTGCCAGCAGCGCCTACCTAGCGGGGGCTAACAATGAGCAGTTCTTC. It codes for CASSAYLAGANNEQFF.

This clonotype was picked up a small number of times. The chain is built from TRBV7-8 and TRBJ1-6, with D hard to call. Looked up from germline, CDR1 is SGHVS and CDR2 is FQNEAQ. V was clipped by 4 bases and J by 3 bases, with 7 bases between them. The CDR3 has 14 amino acids. CDR3 nucleotides: TGTGCCAGCAGCTCCGACATCTATAATTCACCCCTCCACTTT. This gives the protein CASSSDIYNSPLHF.

Comment on this clonotype: A much bigger clone sits one base away, suggesting this may be a read error. The chain recombines TRBV7-8 with TRBJ2-3; D is unclear. The CDR3 loop spans 12 amino acids. V gave up 5 bases and J gave up 12 bases, with 15 bases separating them. Germline V gives CDR1 SGHVS, CDR2 FQNEAQ. The CDR3 DNA follows: TGTGCCAGCAGCCCAAGGAAAGGTACCCAGTATTTT. This codes for CASSPRKGTQYF.

The rearrangement joins TRBV6-1 to TRBJ2-7; D gene uncertain. V was pared by 1 base and J by 3 bases, with 7 bases between. The CDR3 loop spans 13 amino acids. Germline V gene lookup returns CDR1 MNHNS and CDR2 SASEGT. CDR3 loop: CASSEGRLYEQYF. CDR3 nucleotide sequence: TGTGCCAGCAGTGAAGGCAGACTCTACGAGCAGTACTTC.

The chain couples TRBV12-3 or TRBV12-4 to TRBJ1-1, with TRBD1 identical over 7 bases. The CDR3 loop spans 14 amino acids. The J segment lost 2 bases and the V segment lost 6 bases, leaving 6 bases of the junction unmatched. The CDR3: CASSPTGQNTEAFF. CDR3 DNA: TGTGCCAGCAGCCCGACAGGGCAAAACACTGAAGCTTTCTTT.

The V call is TRBV5-6, the J call TRBJ2-5; D unclear. The CDR3 loop spans 12 amino acids. Trimming stripped 4 bases from V and 5 bases from J, with 9 bases between. Germline CDR1 is SGHDT and CDR2 is YYEEEE. The CDR3 sequence: CASSALGETQYF. CDR3 nucleotide sequence: TGTGCCAGCAGCGCCCTGGGGGAGACCCAGTACTTC.

The chain is built from TRBV4-1 and TRBJ2-1; D possibly corresponds to TRBD1 (6 bases). The CDR3 contains 16 residues. Germline CDR1 is MGHRA and CDR2 is YSYEKL. Between the trimmed V and J ends, which lost 1 base and 3 bases, there was a span of 13 bases. CDR3 sequence reads: CASSQVGEQGYNEQFF. The CDR3 nucleotides read TGCGCCAGCAGCCAAGTCGGGGAACAGGGCTACAATGAGCAGTTCTTC.

Regarding this clonotype: The conserved phenylalanine or tryptophan normally closing the CDR3 is absent here, so this likely arose from a read error. The rearrangement joins TRBV2 to TRBJ2-4; possibly TRBD1 for D (5 bases). Looked up from germline, CDR1 is SNHLY and CDR2 is FYNNEI. The ends were cut back, 1 base at V and 0 bases at J, with 10 bases in the middle. The length of the CDR3 is 16 residues. CDR3 region: CASSEEGSLAKNIQYS. The CDR3 DNA follows: TGTGCCAGCAGTGAAGAGGGGTCTCTAGCCAAAAACATTCAGTACTCC.

This clonotype was seen at least ten times. The chain's CDR3 is CASSYSSGYQPQHF. CDR3 sequence (DNA): TGTGCCAGCAGTTACTCGTCGGGGTATCAGCCCCAGCATTTT. This sequence joins TRBV6-2 or TRBV6-3 and TRBJ1-5; D is unclear. The V end lost 0 bases, the J end lost 5 bases, and 8 bases lay between the germline ends. Germline CDR1 reads MNHEY; CDR2 reads SVGEGT. CDR3 length: 14 residues.

This clonotype was seen many times. The DNA of the CDR3 is TGTGCCAGCAGCCTCCTTACTCTGGGAATTAATTCACCCCTCCACTTT. It specifies CASSLLTLGINSPLHF. The rearrangement uses TRBV7-2 and TRBJ1-6; D gene unclear. Trimming removed 5 bases at V and 6 bases at J, with 17 bases between. The CDR3 is made up of 16 amino acids. Germline V CDR1 and CDR2: SGHTA, FQGNSA.

This clonotype was detected a few times. This sequence joins TRBV11-2 and TRBJ2-1; no clear D. CDR1 SGHAT and CDR2 FQNNGV come from the germline V gene. V lost 0 bases, J lost 8 bases, and 8 bases lay in between. The CDR3 has 13 amino acids. The CDR3 region has the DNA TGTGCCAGCAGCTTAGAACTGGGCGATGAGCAGTTCTTC. Its translation is CASSLELGDEQFF. Filled out from reference TRBV11-2 and TRBJ2-1, the complete variable domain reads EAGVAQSPRYKIIEKRQSVAFWCNPISGHATLYWYQQILGQGPKLLIQFQNNGVVDDSQLPKDRFSAERLKGVDSTLKIQPAKLEDSAVYLCASSLELGDEQFFGPGTRLTVL.

With regard to this clonotype: The junction and the germline gene differ at one end; a read error may be behind it. The gene calls are TRBV7-3 and TRBJ2-1; 8 bases are a match to TRBD2. CDR3 length: 16 amino acids. Germline values: CDR1 SGHTA, CDR2 FQGTGA. The CDR3 sequence: CASSLRHERGLNEQFF. The CDR3 DNA sequence: TGCGCCAGCAGCCTACGCCACGAGCGGGGGCTCAATGAGCAGTTCTTC.

The chain recombines TRBV27 with TRBJ1-1; D unclear. The CDR3 runs to 12 residues. Germline CDR1 reads MNHEY; CDR2 reads SMNVEV (reference sequence). CDR3 bases: TGTGTCAGTAGAGGGCCCGGGGCTGAAGCTTTCTTT. Protein sequence: CVSRGPGAEAFF.

This clonotype was counted ten times or more. This chain uses TRBV7-8 with TRBJ2-1, with a tentative D call TRBD2 (5 bases). This CDR3 has 12 residues. CDR1 is SGHVS and CDR2 is FQNEAQ in the germline V gene. Deletions cut 1 base from V and 10 bases from J, with 8 bases between. The CDR3 sequence is CASSLESGEQFF. The CDR3 DNA reads as TGTGCCAGCAGCTTAGAATCGGGAGAGCAGTTCTTC.

This clonotype occurred a few times. V usage is TRBV6-2 or TRBV6-3 and J usage is TRBJ2-7, with TRBD1 as a possible D gene (6 bases). From germline, CDR1 is MNHEY and CDR2 SVGEGT. The CDR3 has 15 residues. Trimming took 6 bases from V and 2 from J, leaving 17 bases between them. CDR3 nucleotides: TGTGCCAGCAGACCAGGGACAAGAAGACCCTACGAGCAGTACGTC. Translation: CASRPGTRRPYEQYV.

This clonotype was observed a few times. The chain couples TRBV7-2 to TRBJ1-1; TRBD1 aligns across 7 bases. This CDR3 region has 16 residues. From germline, CDR1 is SGHTA and CDR2 FQGNSA. Germline trimming cut 4 bases from V and 0 bases from J; bases unmatched to any gene: 8. The DNA for the CDR3 is TGTGCCAGCAGCTCGGGGCCGGGACAGATGAACACTGAAGCTTTCTTT. Its protein is CASSSGPGQMNTEAFF.

This chain uses TRBV6-5 with TRBJ2-1, with 12 bases fitting TRBD2. Germline loops: CDR1 MNHEY, CDR2 SVGAGI. This CDR3 has 16 residues. V trimming: 7 bases; J trimming: 2 bases; junction bases outside the gene matches: 6. CDR3 amino acids: CASMPSGGEAYNEQFF. DNA for the CDR3: TGTGCCAGCATGCCTAGCGGGGGGGAAGCCTACAATGAGCAGTTCTTC.

V and J are TRBV7-9 and TRBJ2-2, with TRBD1 matching 8 bases. Germline-derived CDR1 and CDR2 are SEHNR and FQNEAQ (reference sequence). The CDR3 is 14 amino acids. V lost 6 bases and J lost 7; bases outside the gene matches: 7. The CDR3 loop reads CASRRTGYGGELFF. CDR3 bases: TGTGCCAGCAGGAGGACAGGGTATGGCGGGGAGCTGTTTTTT.

The V gene is TRBV29-1, the J gene TRBJ2-1; the D gene is possibly TRBD1 (6 bases). V was clipped by 7 bases and J by 4 bases, with 17 bases between them. The CDR3 extends over 14 amino acids. Germline V gives CDR1 SQVTM, CDR2 ANQGSEA. This chain's CDR3 is CSAGPGDNYNEQFF. As DNA, the CDR3 is TGCAGCGCTGGCCCAGGGGACAATTACAATGAGCAGTTCTTC.

This chain links TRBV20-1 with TRBJ1-5; D is uncertain. The CDR3 runs to 14 residues. Germline CDR1 and CDR2: DFQATT and SNEGSKA (reference sequence). With 0 bases removed from V and 3 bases from J, the gap between germline ends came to 9 bases. CDR3 sequence reads: CSARDHGVNQPQHF. The CDR3 DNA reads TGCAGTGCTAGAGATCATGGAGTCAATCAGCCCCAGCATTTT.

This clonotype has a handful of counts. V usage is TRBV7-9 and J usage is TRBJ2-1; TRBD1 matches 10 bases. The CDR3 contains 17 residues. Germline CDR1 and CDR2: SEHNR and FQNEAQ (reference sequence). The V and J ends lost 2 bases and 1 base, in that order; junction bases with no gene match: 5. Here the CDR3 DNA reads TGTGCCAGCAGCTTACCCGTGGACAGGGGGTCCTACAATGAGCAGTTCTTC. This gives the protein CASSLPVDRGSYNEQFF.